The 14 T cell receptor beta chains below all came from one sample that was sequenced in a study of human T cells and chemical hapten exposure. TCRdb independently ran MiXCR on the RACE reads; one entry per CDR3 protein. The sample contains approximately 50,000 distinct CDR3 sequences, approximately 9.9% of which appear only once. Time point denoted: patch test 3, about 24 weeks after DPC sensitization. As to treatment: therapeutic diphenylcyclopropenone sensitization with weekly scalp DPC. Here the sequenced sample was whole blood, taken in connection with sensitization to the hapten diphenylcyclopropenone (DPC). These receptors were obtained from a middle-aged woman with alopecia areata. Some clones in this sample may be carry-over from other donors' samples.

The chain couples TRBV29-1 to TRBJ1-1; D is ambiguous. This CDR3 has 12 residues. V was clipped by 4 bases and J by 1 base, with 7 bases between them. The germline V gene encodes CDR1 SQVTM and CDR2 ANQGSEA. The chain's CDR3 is CSVGPGNTEAFF. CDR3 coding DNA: TGCAGCGTTGGCCCGGGGAACACTGAAGCTTTCTTT.

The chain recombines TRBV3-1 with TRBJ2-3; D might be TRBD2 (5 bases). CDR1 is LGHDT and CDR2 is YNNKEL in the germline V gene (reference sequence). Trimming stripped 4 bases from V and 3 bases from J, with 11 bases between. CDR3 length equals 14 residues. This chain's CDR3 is CASSRQDFTDTQYF. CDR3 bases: TGTGCCAGCAGCCGTCAGGACTTTACAGATACGCAGTATTTT.

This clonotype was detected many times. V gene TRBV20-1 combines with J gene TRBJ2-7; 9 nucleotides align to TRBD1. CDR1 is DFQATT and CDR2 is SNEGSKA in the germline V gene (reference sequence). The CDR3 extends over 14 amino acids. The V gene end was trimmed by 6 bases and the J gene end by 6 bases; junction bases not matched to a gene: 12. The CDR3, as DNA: TGCAGTGCCCAAAGAGGGACAGGGAGCCGCGAGCAGTACTTC. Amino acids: CSAQRGTGSREQYF.

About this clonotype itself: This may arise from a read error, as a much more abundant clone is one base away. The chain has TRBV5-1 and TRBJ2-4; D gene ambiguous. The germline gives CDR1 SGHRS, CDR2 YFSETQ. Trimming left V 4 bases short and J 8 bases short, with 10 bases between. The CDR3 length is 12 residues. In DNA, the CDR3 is TGCGCCAGCAGCGCAGACAAGCACATTCAGTACTTC. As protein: CASSADKHIQYF. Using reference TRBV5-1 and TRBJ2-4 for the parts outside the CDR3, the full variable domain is KAGVTQTPRYLIKTRGQQVTLSCSPISGHRSVSWYQQTPGQGLQFLFEYFSETQRNKGNFPGRFSGRQFSNSRSEMNVSTLELGDSALYLCASSADKHIQYFGAGTRLSVL.

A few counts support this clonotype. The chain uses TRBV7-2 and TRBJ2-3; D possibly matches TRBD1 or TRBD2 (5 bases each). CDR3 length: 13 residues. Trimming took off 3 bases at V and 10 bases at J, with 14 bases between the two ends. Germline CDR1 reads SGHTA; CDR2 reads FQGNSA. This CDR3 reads CASSFRDRGAQYF. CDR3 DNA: TGTGCCAGCAGCTTTCGGGACCGCGGAGCGCAGTATTTT.

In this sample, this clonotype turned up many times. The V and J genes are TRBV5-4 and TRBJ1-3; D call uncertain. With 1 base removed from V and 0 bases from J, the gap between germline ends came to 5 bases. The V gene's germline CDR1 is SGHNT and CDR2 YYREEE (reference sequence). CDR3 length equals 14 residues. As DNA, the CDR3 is TGTGCCAGCAGCTTGTCAGGCTCTGGAAACACCATATATTTT. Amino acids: CASSLSGSGNTIYF.

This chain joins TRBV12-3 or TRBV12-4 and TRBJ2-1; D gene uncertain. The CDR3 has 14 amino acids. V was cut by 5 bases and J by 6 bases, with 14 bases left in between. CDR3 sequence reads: CASSPEGQINEQFF. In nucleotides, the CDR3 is TGTGCCAGCAGTCCCGAAGGGCAGATCAATGAGCAGTTCTTC.

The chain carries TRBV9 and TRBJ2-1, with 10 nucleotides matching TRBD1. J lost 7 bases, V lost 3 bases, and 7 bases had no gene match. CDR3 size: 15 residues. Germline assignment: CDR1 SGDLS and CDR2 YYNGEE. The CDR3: CASSEGQGRPNEQFF. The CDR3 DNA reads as TGTGCCAGCAGCGAGGGACAGGGGCGTCCGAATGAGCAGTTCTTC.

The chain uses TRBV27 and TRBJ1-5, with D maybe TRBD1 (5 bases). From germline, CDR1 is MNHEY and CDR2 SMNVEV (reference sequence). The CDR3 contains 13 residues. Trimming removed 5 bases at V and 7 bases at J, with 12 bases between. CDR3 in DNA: TGTGCCAGCAGTCCCAGGGTAATGCAGCCCCAGCATTTT. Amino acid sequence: CASSPRVMQPQHF.

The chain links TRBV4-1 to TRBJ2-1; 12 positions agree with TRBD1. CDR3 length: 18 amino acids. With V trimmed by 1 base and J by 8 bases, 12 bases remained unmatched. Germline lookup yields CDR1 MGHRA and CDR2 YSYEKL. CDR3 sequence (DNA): TGCGCCAGCAGCCAAGTGGGCCTCAGGGACAGGGGGCGGCATGAGCAGTTCTTC. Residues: CASSQVGLRDRGRHEQFF.

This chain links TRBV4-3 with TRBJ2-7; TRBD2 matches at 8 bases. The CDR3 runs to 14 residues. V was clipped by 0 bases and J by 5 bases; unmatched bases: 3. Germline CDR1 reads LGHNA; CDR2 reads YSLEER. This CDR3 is CASSQDSGGDEQYF. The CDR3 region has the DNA TGCGCCAGCAGCCAAGATTCCGGGGGGGACGAGCAGTACTTC.

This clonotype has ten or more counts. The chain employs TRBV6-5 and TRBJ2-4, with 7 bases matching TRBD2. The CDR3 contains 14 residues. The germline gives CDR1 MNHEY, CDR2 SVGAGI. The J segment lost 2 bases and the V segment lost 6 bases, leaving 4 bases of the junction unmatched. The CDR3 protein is CASSRGDSKNIQYF. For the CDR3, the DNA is TGTGCCAGCAGCCGGGGGGACTCCAAAAACATTCAGTACTTC.

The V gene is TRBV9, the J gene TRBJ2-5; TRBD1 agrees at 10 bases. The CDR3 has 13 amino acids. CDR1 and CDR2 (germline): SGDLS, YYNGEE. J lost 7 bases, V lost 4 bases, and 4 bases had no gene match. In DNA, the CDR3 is TGTGCCAGCAGCCCCGGACAGGGGGTGACCCAGTACTTC. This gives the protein CASSPGQGVTQYF.

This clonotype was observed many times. CDR3 sequence: CASSFTGALDNSPLHF. The CDR3 DNA reads TGTGCCAGCAGTTTTACAGGGGCCCTTGATAATTCACCCCTCCACTTT. V and J are TRBV2 and TRBJ1-6, with 7 bases matching TRBD1. The germline V gene has CDR1 SNHLY and CDR2 FYNNEI. The CDR3 consists of 16 residues. After removal of 5 bases from V and 5 bases from J, the junction contained 9 bases not matched to a gene. The entire variable domain, with the rest obtained from reference TRBV2 and TRBJ1-6, is as follows: EPEVTQTPSHQVTQMGQEVILRCVPISNHLYFYWYRQILGQKVEFLVSFYNNEISEKSEIFDDQFSVERPDGSNFTLKIRSTKLEDSAMYFCASSFTGALDNSPLHFGNGTRLTVT.